This TCR beta chain appears in the sequencing data of a study of response to subunit inactivated influenza vaccine. Points from the study as a whole: Each seasonal influenza vaccination recruits few new T cells, the authors suggested.

TCRdb re-analysed the RT-PCR reads in MiXCR, keeping a single row per CDR3 protein. The table lists around 480,000 distinct CDR3 sequences, around 9.9% of them singletons, with roughly 12% in the top ten. A word on this clonotype: Its cognate antigen is unknown.

The sample consisted of PBMCs from blood, taken around seven weeks after vaccination. The clonotype originates from a middle-aged man who received an inactivated influenza vaccine.

CDR3 protein: CASSLARGTSYNEQFF. CDR3 DNA sequence: TGTGCCAGCAGCTTAGCGCGGGGGACCTCCTACAATGAGCAGTTCTTC. The J gene is TRBJ2-1, the V gene TRBV7-2, with 7 bases matching TRBD2. CDR1 and CDR2 (germline): SGHTA, FQGNSA. The CDR3 sequence is 16 residues long. J was trimmed by 0 bases and V by 0 bases; bases with no gene match: 2.